The 26 T cell receptor beta chains presented below share a single source sample, sequenced in a study of vaccination and CD4 T cells after COVID-19. Researchers used the Oncomine TCR Beta short-read assay to sequence DNA from cultured CD4+ T cells. Using its own MiXCR run on the PCR reads, TCRdb lists one record per CDR3 protein. The sample includes 8,000 to 10,000 distinct CDR3 sequences, about two fifths of them seen just once. The sample's treatment: 10-day PBMC culture with coronavirus spike peptide pools or control peptides (ViraFEST assay). No antigen has been identified for these receptors. Input material: CD4+ T cells from blood, cultured in vitro. These receptors all stem from a human donor who had recovered from COVID-19.

This clonotype was counted only a few times. This chain joins TRBV20-1 and TRBJ2-5; TRBD2 aligns across 9 bases. Germline-derived CDR1 and CDR2 are DFQATT and SNEGSKA (reference sequence). With V trimmed by 3 bases and J by 3 bases, 5 bases remained unmatched. CDR3 length: 14 amino acids. Here the CDR3 DNA reads TGCAGTGCTAGTAGGCTAGCGGGGAAAGAGACCCAGTACTTC. Its translation: CSASRLAGKETQYF.

This clonotype was seen a single time. The chain recombines TRBV6-1 with TRBJ1-2, with TRBD1 matching 7 bases. Germline CDR1 reads MNHNS; CDR2 reads SASEGT. The CDR3 sequence is 20 residues long. Trimming removed 5 bases from V and 2 bases from J; junction bases left unmatched: 23. The CDR3 bases are TGTGCCAGCAGTACCAAGTCACCGGGACAGAGGACGACTATCAACTATGGCTACACCTTC. Its translation: CASSTKSPGQRTTINYGYTF.

This clonotype was found a few times. This chain uses TRBV6-1 with TRBJ1-1; 8 bases match TRBD1. The CDR3 extends over 13 amino acids. CDR1 is MNHNS, CDR2 SASEGT, per germline. Trimming removed 7 bases from V and 3 bases from J; junction bases left unmatched: 4. CDR3 protein: CASTQGADTEAFF. CDR3 nucleotide sequence: TGTGCCAGCACCCAGGGGGCCGACACTGAAGCTTTCTTT.

The sample holds a few counts of this clonotype. This chain uses TRBV20-1 with TRBJ2-5; 9 nucleotides line up with TRBD2. Trimming took 5 bases from V and 2 from J; bases not matched to a gene: 3. Looked up from germline, CDR1 is DFQATT and CDR2 is SNEGSKA (reference sequence). The CDR3 sequence is 13 residues long. CDR3 bases: TGCAGTGCTTTAGCGGGGGCGCAAGAGACCCAGTACTTC. Translated: CSALAGAQETQYF.

The chain joins TRBV6-1 to TRBJ1-1; no reliable D call. The CDR3 extends over 13 amino acids. From germline, CDR1 is MNHNS and CDR2 SASEGT. Between the trimmed V and J ends, which lost 7 bases and 6 bases, there was a span of 15 bases. CDR3 in DNA: TGTGCCAGCACTACGCAAAGAGAAGCTGAAGCTTTCTTT. It translates to CASTTQREAEAFF.

The J gene is TRBJ1-2, the V gene TRBV5-1; 7 bases map to TRBD1. The V gene's germline CDR1 is SGHRS and CDR2 YFSETQ. V was pared by 1 base and J by 8 bases, with 5 bases of the junction left unmatched. The CDR3 totals 13 residues. The CDR3 protein is CASSLTGARGYTF. CDR3 DNA: TGCGCCAGCAGCTTGACAGGGGCGCGAGGCTACACCTTC.

V is TRBV7-6 and J is TRBJ2-3; tentatively, D is TRBD2 (5 bases). The CDR3 covers 13 residues. Trimming removed 0 bases at V and 10 bases at J, with 11 bases between. Per germline, CDR1 SGHVS and CDR2 FNYEAQ. CDR3 DNA: TGTGCCAGCAGCTTAGCGGCTACGGAGGCGCAGTATTTT. Amino acids: CASSLAATEAQYF.

There are a few counts of this clonotype. The chain employs TRBV5-8 and TRBJ1-2, with D uncertain. This CDR3 has 15 residues. With 0 bases removed from V and 5 bases from J, the gap between germline ends came to 14 bases. The germline V gene encodes CDR1 SGHTS and CDR2 YDEGEE. CDR3 loop: CASSLDLSYLYGYTF. CDR3 DNA sequence: TGTGCCAGCAGCTTGGACCTATCGTATCTATATGGCTACACCTTC.

This clonotype was seen more than once but under ten times. The chain joins TRBV5-1 to TRBJ1-1, with TRBD1 as a possible D gene (6 bases). V was trimmed by 4 bases and J by 6 bases, leaving 19 bases between them. CDR3 size: 15 residues. CDR1 and CDR2 (germline): SGHRS, YFSETQ. CDR3 nucleotide sequence: TGCGCCAGCAGCCATGAGACAGGCCTGGAGGCTGAAGCTTTCTTT. Amino acids: CASSHETGLEAEAFF.

This clonotype was recorded a few times. This sequence joins TRBV20-1 and TRBJ1-6; D is unresolved. Per the germline V gene, CDR1 is DFQATT and CDR2 is SNEGSKA (reference sequence). Trimming removed 0 bases at V and 0 bases at J, with 12 bases between. The CDR3 loop spans 17 amino acids. CDR3 amino acids: CSARDRVAGSYNSPLHF. The CDR3 nucleotides read TGCAGTGCTAGAGATAGGGTAGCCGGCTCCTATAATTCACCCCTCCACTTT.

The J gene is TRBJ1-1, the V gene TRBV7-2; the D gene is possibly TRBD1 (5 bases). V lost 3 bases, J lost 3 bases, and 8 bases lay in between. Germline assignment: CDR1 SGHTA and CDR2 FQGNSA. The CDR3 is 13 residues long. CDR3 protein: CASSFARDTEAFF. The CDR3 DNA reads TGTGCCAGCAGCTTTGCCAGGGACACTGAAGCTTTCTTT.

This clonotype was observed a handful of times. The gene calls are TRBV19 and TRBJ2-2; no reliable D call. V dropped 0 bases and J dropped 5 bases, with 16 bases sitting between them. This CDR3 is built from 17 residues. Looked up from germline, CDR1 is LNHDA and CDR2 is SQIVND (reference sequence). CDR3 in DNA: TGTGCCAGTAGTATAGATCCCCCAGGAAAGGGAACCGGGGAGCTGTTTTTT. It yields the protein CASSIDPPGKGTGELFF.

This clonotype appeared a few times. The V and J genes are TRBV10-1 and TRBJ1-6; D gene unclear. The CDR3 sequence is 14 residues long. The germline V gene has CDR1 WNHNN and CDR2 SYGVQD (reference sequence). V lost 0 bases, J lost 10 bases, and 10 bases lay in between. CDR3: CASSESRVRSPLHF. In DNA form, the CDR3 reads TGCGCCAGCAGTGAGTCGCGGGTGCGATCACCCCTCCACTTT.

This sequence joins TRBV7-6 and TRBJ1-2; 9 nucleotides align to TRBD1. J lost 8 bases, V lost 1 base, and 2 bases had no gene match. There are 13 residues in the CDR3. Germline V gene sequence: CDR1 SGHVS, CDR2 FNYEAQ. For the CDR3, the DNA is TGTGCCAGCAGCTTAGGGACAGGGGACGGCTACACCTTC. Protein sequence: CASSLGTGDGYTF.

The chain has TRBV20-1 and TRBJ2-2; 8 nucleotides agree with TRBD1. V was clipped by 6 bases and J by 7 bases; unmatched bases: 7. The CDR3 covers 13 residues. Germline CDR1 is DFQATT and CDR2 is SNEGSKA (reference sequence). The CDR3 nucleotides are TGCAGTGCCCAAGGACAGGGATACGGGGAGCTGTTTTTT. Protein product: CSAQGQGYGELFF.

About this clonotype itself: The junction shows a germline mismatch at one end, possibly a read error. Written as DNA, the CDR3 is TGCGCTAGCAGCTTTACGGCGCAGGAAAATAATTCACCCCTCCACTTT. This translates into CASSFTAQENNSPLHF. The genes are TRBV5-1 and TRBJ1-6, with D unresolved. This CDR3 spans 16 amino acids. Germline V lookup: CDR1 SGHRS, CDR2 YFSETQ.

This clonotype has just a few counts. V gene TRBV6-1 combines with J gene TRBJ2-2, with TRBD1 matching over 9 bases. This CDR3 region has 15 residues. Per germline, CDR1 MNHNS and CDR2 SASEGT. V lost 6 bases, J lost 2 bases, and 4 bases stayed unmatched. CDR3 nucleotides: TGTGCCAGCAGGTCGGGACAGGGCAACACCGGGGAGCTGTTTTTT. Translated: CASRSGQGNTGELFF.

In this sample, this clonotype turned up once. This chain uses TRBV6-2 or TRBV6-3 with TRBJ2-2; 9 positions match TRBD1. The V segment lost 11 bases and the J segment 5 bases; nucleotides outside the gene matches: 6. From germline, CDR1 is MNHEY and CDR2 SVGEGT. This CDR3 has 13 amino acids. CDR3 nucleotides: TGTGCCGCCCACAGGGGGCGGACCGGGGAGCTGTTTTTT. Its translation is CAAHRGRTGELFF.

The chain couples TRBV5-6 to TRBJ1-1, with TRBD1 identical over 8 bases. This CDR3 has 14 amino acids. With 2 bases clipped from V and 6 bases from J, the junction kept 6 bases outside the gene matches. Germline CDR1 SGHDT, CDR2 YYEEEE. CDR3 sequence reads: CASSFQGAWAEAFF. Written as DNA, the CDR3 is TGTGCCAGCAGCTTTCAGGGGGCATGGGCTGAAGCTTTCTTT.

This clonotype was counted once. The chain employs TRBV7-9 and TRBJ1-5; D ambiguous. CDR3 size: 12 residues. Between the trimmed V and J ends, which lost 2 bases and 9 bases, there was a span of 8 bases. The V gene's germline CDR1 is SEHNR and CDR2 FQNEAQ (reference sequence). Here the CDR3 reads CASSLRDPPQHF. CDR3 DNA sequence: TGTGCCAGCAGCTTAAGGGATCCGCCCCAGCATTTT.

This chain uses TRBV5-1 with TRBJ1-3; D unclear. V was clipped by 0 bases and J by 4 bases, with 11 bases between them. The germline V gene encodes CDR1 SGHRS and CDR2 YFSETQ. This CDR3 has 15 amino acids. The CDR3 is CASSLGLGQGNTIYF. DNA for the CDR3: TGCGCCAGCAGCTTGGGATTAGGCCAGGGAAACACCATATATTTT.

V is TRBV30 and J is TRBJ1-4; D gene unclear. Trimming removed 0 bases from V and 7 bases from J, with 9 bases in between. Germline V CDR1 and CDR2: GTSNPN, SVGIG (reference sequence). The CDR3 extends over 13 amino acids. The CDR3 DNA is TGTGCCTGGAGTGTACTCCGGGGTGAAAAACTGTTTTTT. It translates to CAWSVLRGEKLFF.

This clonotype was recorded a few times. V usage is TRBV5-1 and J usage is TRBJ2-7; D is perhaps TRBD2 (5 bases). This CDR3 has 14 amino acids. Per germline, CDR1 SGHRS and CDR2 YFSETQ. The germline V and J ends were trimmed by 4 bases and 0 bases, with 11 bases remaining between them. Here the CDR3 reads CASSPLGSSYEQYF. The CDR3 DNA reads as TGCGCCAGCAGCCCGTTGGGGAGCTCCTACGAGCAGTACTTC.

This clonotype has a single count. A far larger clone is off by one base, so a read error is likely. The genes are TRBV7-2 and TRBJ2-1, with 9 positions matching TRBD2. CDR3 length: 15 residues. V lost 4 bases, J lost 13 bases, and 14 bases stayed unmatched. The germline CDR1 and CDR2 sequences are SGHTA and FQGNSA. CDR3 residues: CASSYGGGGGETQFF. The CDR3, as DNA: TGTGCCAGCAGCTATGGGGGGGGCGGGGGGGAGACCCAGTTCTTC.

This clonotype turned up a few times. The rearrangement joins TRBV19 to TRBJ1-5; the D gene is possibly TRBD1 (6 bases). Deletions cut 4 bases from V and 5 bases from J, with 12 bases between. This CDR3 contains 14 residues. Germline loops: CDR1 LNHDA, CDR2 SQIVND (reference sequence). The CDR3 region is CASSRKGVDQPQHF. CDR3 nucleotides: TGTGCCAGTAGTAGAAAGGGGGTCGATCAGCCCCAGCATTTT.

This clonotype was observed a few times. The CDR3 reads CASSLWGYTF. DNA of the CDR3: TGTGCCAGCAGCTTATGGGGCTACACCTTC. This rearrangement joins TRBV7-9 to TRBJ1-2; D gene uncertain. Germline V gene sequence: CDR1 SEHNR, CDR2 FQNEAQ (reference sequence). V was pared by 2 bases and J by 8 bases, with 3 bases between. CDR3 length: 10 residues.